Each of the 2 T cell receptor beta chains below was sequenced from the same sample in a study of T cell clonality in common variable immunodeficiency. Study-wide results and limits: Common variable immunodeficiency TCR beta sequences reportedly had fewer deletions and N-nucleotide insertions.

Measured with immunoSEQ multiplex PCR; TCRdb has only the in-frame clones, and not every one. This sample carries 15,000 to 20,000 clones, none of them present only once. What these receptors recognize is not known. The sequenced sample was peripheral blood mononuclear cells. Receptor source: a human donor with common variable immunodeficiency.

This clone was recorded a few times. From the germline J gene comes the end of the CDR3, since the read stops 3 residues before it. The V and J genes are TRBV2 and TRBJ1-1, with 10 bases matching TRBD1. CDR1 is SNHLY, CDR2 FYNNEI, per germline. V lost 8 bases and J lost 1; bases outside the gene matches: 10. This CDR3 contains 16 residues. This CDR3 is CASGVRGTGANTEAFF. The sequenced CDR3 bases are TGTGCCAGCGGTGTTCGGGGGACAGGGGCGAACACTGAA.

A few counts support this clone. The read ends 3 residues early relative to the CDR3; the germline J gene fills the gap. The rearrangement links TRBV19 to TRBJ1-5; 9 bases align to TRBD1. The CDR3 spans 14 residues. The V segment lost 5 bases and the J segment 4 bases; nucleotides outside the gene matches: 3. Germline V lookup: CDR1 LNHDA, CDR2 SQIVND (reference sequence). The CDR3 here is CASSLTGGNQPQHF. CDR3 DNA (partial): TGTGCCAGTAGTTTGACAGGGGGAAATCAGCCC.